These 15 T cell receptor beta chains were all obtained from the same sample, sequenced in a study of Graves' ophthalmopathy and Graves' hyperthyroidism (dated by TCRdb to 2017 to 2018). The sample was run on an Illumina HiSeq 2000. For repertoire sequencing, the TCR beta CDR3 regions were amplified from RNA transcripts. A first-round RT-PCR used HTBI primers with the Qiagen OneStep RT-PCR kit, followed by a second-round multiplex PCR, size selection and purification. TCRdb's own reprocessing of the public reads used fastp at Q25 and MiXCR and kept productive beta chains. Every distinct CDR3 protein forms one entry, paired with its most common genes and DNA. For this sample there are over a million distinct CDR3 sequences; less than 45% appear just once. The ten largest clones add up to around 10% of the sample. The sample was peripheral blood or thyroid tissue (not recorded which). These receptors all come from an adult man with Graves' hyperthyroidism.

A note on this clonotype: Mismatch with germline at one junction end may stem from a read error. The chain employs TRBV7-9 and TRBJ1-1; D is possibly TRBD1 (6 bases). The CDR3 is made up of 16 amino acids. Per germline, CDR1 SEHNR and CDR2 FQNEAQ (reference sequence). This CDR3 is CASSPTHREPNTEAFF. The CDR3 nucleotides read TGCGCCAGCAGCCCGACGCACAGGGAACCGAACACTGAAGCTTTCTTT.

This clonotype was found many times. Here the CDR3 reads CASSLGFQETQYF. CDR3 nucleotides: TGCGCCAGCAGCTTGGGGTTCCAAGAGACCCAGTACTTC. V gene TRBV5-1 combines with J gene TRBJ2-5; D unclear. V was trimmed by 0 bases and J by 1 base, leaving 4 bases between them. Per the germline V gene, CDR1 is SGHRS and CDR2 is YFSETQ. CDR3 length equals 13 residues.

Turning to this clonotype: Since the CDR3 does not end with the conserved phenylalanine or tryptophan, this likely comes from a read error. V is TRBV6-5 and J is TRBJ1-6; D not certain. This CDR3 is built from 12 residues. Trimming shortened V by 2 bases and J by 7 bases, and 3 bases separated the two germline ends. The germline V gene has CDR1 MNHEY and CDR2 SVGAGI. CDR3 DNA sequence: TGTGCCAGCAGTTACGGGAATTCACCCCTCCACGTT. This translates into CASSYGNSPLHV.

The rearrangement joins TRBV25-1 to TRBJ2-7; a weak D match, TRBD2 (6 bases). CDR1 and CDR2 (germline): MGHDK, SYGVNS. V was pared by 2 bases and J by 4 bases, with 24 bases between. The CDR3 contains 18 residues. The CDR3 protein is CASSEGGIFTPGTYEQYF. DNA of the CDR3: TGTGCCAGCAGTGAAGGAGGGATCTTCACGCCAGGGACTTACGAGCAGTACTTC.

The chain uses TRBV5-1 and TRBJ1-1; D gene uncertain. The V end lost 5 bases, the J end lost 3 bases, and 11 bases lay between the germline ends. Germline CDR1 SGHRS, CDR2 YFSETQ. CDR3 size: 13 residues. The CDR3, as DNA: TGCGCCAGCAGTCAAAGCAGGCACACTGAAGCTTTCTTT. Its translation: CASSQSRHTEAFF.

The chain recombines TRBV7-6 with TRBJ2-3, with D possibly TRBD1 on 5 matching bases. CDR1 and CDR2 from the germline V gene are SGHVS and FNYEAQ. This CDR3 contains 14 residues. The V and J ends lost 5 bases and 6 bases respectively, with 15 bases between them. As DNA, the CDR3 is TGTGCCAGCAGCCCTTCCGTCAGGGATGATACGCAGTATTTT. This gives the protein CASSPSVRDDTQYF.

J is TRBJ1-5 and V is TRBV28, with D perhaps matching TRBD1 (6 bases). There are 12 residues in the CDR3. Trimming removed 10 bases from V and 7 bases from J, with 14 bases in between. Germline assignment: CDR1 MDHEN and CDR2 SYDVKM. The CDR3 coding sequence is TGTGCCATACAGGGAAGTTGGCAGCCCCAGCATTTT. Its translation: CAIQGSWQPQHF.

The chain couples TRBV15 to TRBJ1-5; 7 bases line up with TRBD1. The CDR3 spans 14 residues. Germline values: CDR1 LNHNV, CDR2 YYDKDF (reference sequence). The CDR3 region has the DNA TGTACCTACCAGACAGGGAACCCGACGCCGCCCCAGCATTTT. Translated, it gives CTYQTGNPTPPQHF.

This chain links TRBV4-3 with TRBJ2-7; D is unclear. The V end lost 1 base, the J end lost 2 bases, and 12 bases lay between the germline ends. The CDR3 runs 15 residues. From germline, CDR1 is LGHNA and CDR2 YSLEER. The CDR3 spells CASSQVGTPAYEQYF. CDR3 nucleotides: TGCGCCAGCAGCCAAGTCGGTACTCCCGCCTACGAGCAGTACTTC.

CDR3 sequence: CASSYSYAMNYGYTF. In nucleotides, the CDR3 is TGTGCCAGCAGTTACTCGTACGCGATGAACTATGGCTACACCTTC. This chain uses TRBV6-2 or TRBV6-3 with TRBJ1-2; D is uncertain. Germline V gene sequence: CDR1 MNHEY, CDR2 SVGEGT. The CDR3 contains 15 residues. V lost 0 bases and J 2 bases, leaving 10 bases between the germline ends.

A few counts support this clonotype. The rearrangement joins TRBV12-3 or TRBV12-4 to TRBJ1-5; D unresolved. The CDR3 covers 16 residues. The V gene lost 6 bases and the J gene lost 2 bases, with 17 bases spanning the gap. The CDR3 region is CASSQKRGGGNQPQHF. The DNA for the CDR3 is TGTGCCAGCAGCCAAAAACGGGGAGGAGGCAATCAGCCCCAGCATTTT.

The chain couples TRBV15 to TRBJ2-7, with 9 bases that match TRBD2. The V gene's germline CDR1 is LNHNV and CDR2 YYDKDF (reference sequence). CDR3 size: 12 residues. V was pared by 2 bases and J by 9 bases, with 2 bases of the junction left unmatched. The CDR3 DNA reads as TGTGCCACCAGCAGACCGACTAGCGGGCAGTACTTC. Translating it yields CATSRPTSGQYF.

This clonotype has at least ten counts. V and J are TRBV10-3 and TRBJ2-7; TRBD1 agrees at 9 bases. From germline, CDR1 is ENHRY and CDR2 SYGVKD. Unmatched junction bases numbered 6, after V lost 4 bases and J lost 2 bases. This CDR3 comprises 15 residues. CDR3 DNA sequence: TGTGCCATCAGTGCCAGACAGGGGGGTACCTACGAGCAGTACTTC. Its translation: CAISARQGGTYEQYF.

This clonotype was seen ten or more times. V and J are TRBV5-4 and TRBJ2-7; 10 bases fit TRBD2. The V gene end was trimmed by 4 bases and the J gene end by 6 bases; junction bases not matched to a gene: 10. The germline V gene has CDR1 SGHNT and CDR2 YYREEE (reference sequence). The CDR3 extends over 15 amino acids. As DNA, the CDR3 is TGTGCCAGCAGCAAGTCTAGCGGGAGTTTGGTCGAGCAGTACTTC. Translating it yields CASSKSSGSLVEQYF.

The gene calls are TRBV29-1 and TRBJ1-2; D ambiguous. The CDR3 runs to 12 residues. The V end was cut by 5 bases, the J end by 4 bases, with 11 bases between. In germline, CDR1 is SQVTM, CDR2 ANQGSEA. This CDR3 reads CSVTAGAYGYTF. The CDR3 DNA is TGCAGCGTTACGGCAGGTGCCTATGGCTACACCTTC.